These T cell receptor beta chains were read from a single sample in a study of cytomegalovirus exposure and HLA in healthy donors. TCRdb keeps only in-frame clones here, not all; method: immunoSEQ multiplex PCR. The sample includes approximately 200,000 clones, more than 70% of them seen just once. Sequenced sample: PBMCs. Receptor source: a boy between 5 and 17 years old in good health and CMV-seronegative. CDR3s include the opening cysteine and the closing phenylalanine or tryptophan. The D gene is left open where the match is weak. Size values are once, few and many counts, or a class for expanded clones, and some rows have none.

J | V | size | D | DNA | CDR3
TRBJ2-7 | TRBV7-2 | - | TRBD2 | TGTGCCAGCAGCTTAAGTCATGCGGGAGGATACGAGCAGTACTTC | CASSLSHAGGYEQYF
TRBJ2-7 | TRBV2 | - | - | TGTGCCACCTCCGGGACTTTATACGAGCAGTACTTC | CATSGTLYEQYF
TRBJ1-6 | TRBV19 | few | - | TGTGCCAGTAGCAGTAACAGGCCTAATTCACCCCTCCACTTT | CASSSNRPNSPLHF
TRBJ1-6 | TRBV27 | few | TRBD1 | TGTGCCAGCAGTTTAAACAGGGGGCATTCACCCCTCCACTTT | CASSLNRGHSPLHF
TRBJ1-1 | TRBV19 | - | TRBD1 | TGTGCCAGTACAACCCAGGGGGCCGAATGGGCTGAAGCTTTCTTT | CASTTQGAEWAEAFF
TRBJ1-5 | TRBV7-8 | - | - | TGTGCCAGCAGCTTAGGCCGGGGTGCAAATCAGCCCCAGCATTTT | CASSLGRGANQPQHF
TRBJ2-7 | TRBV4-2 | few | TRBD2 | TGTGCCAGCAGCCAAGGAGCGGGGGGGTACGAGCAGTACTTC | CASSQGAGGYEQYF
TRBJ1-4 | TRBV4-1 | - | TRBD1 | TGCGCCAGCAGCCAAAGGGACAGGGGAGGTGAAAAACTGTTTTTT | CASSQRDRGGEKLFF
TRBJ2-1 | TRBV7-8 | - | - | TGTGCCAGCAGCTTAGTCGCAACTAGCCCACCCTACAATGAGCAGTTCTTC | CASSLVATSPPYNEQFF
TRBJ1-3 | TRBV9 | - | - | TGTGCCAGCAGCGTAGAAGCAGGGCGGCACACCATATATTTT | CASSVEAGRHTIYF
TRBJ2-6 | TRBV2 | once | - | TGTGCCAGCAGTGTTCAATCTGGGGCCAACGTCCTGACTTTC | CASSVQSGANVLTF
TRBJ2-1 | TRBV5-1 | - | - | TGCGCCAGCTGTGACTACCCTTCGGGGAGAGATGAGCAGTTCTTC | CASCDYPSGRDEQFF
TRBJ1-2 | TRBV29-1 | - | TRBD1 | TGCAGCGTTGGGGGGGACAGTTTCTATGGCTACACCTTC | CSVGGDSFYGYTF
TRBJ2-1 | TRBV6-1 | many | TRBD2 | TGTGCCAGCAGTGGAACTAGCGGTTCCTACAATGAGCAGTTCTTC | CASSGTSGSYNEQFF
TRBJ2-1 | TRBV4-2 | - | TRBD2 | TGTGCCAGCAGCCTGGTCGGGACTAGCGGGAGAAATGAGCAGTTCTTC | CASSLVGTSGRNEQFF
TRBJ1-1 | TRBV27 | few | - | TGTGCCAGCAGTTTAGGCGGCTCGAACACTGAAGCTTTCTTT | CASSLGGSNTEAFF
TRBJ1-6 | TRBV2 | - | TRBD1 | TGTGCCAGCAGCACCACCGGGACAGGGCCGAATTCACCCCTCCACTTT | CASSTTGTGPNSPLHF
TRBJ1-1 | TRBV29-1 | few | - | TGCAGCGTTGAATTGGGGGGAACTGAAGCTTTCTTT | CSVELGGTEAFF
TRBJ2-7 | TRBV2 | - | - | TGTGCCAGCGTTCGGGGGAGCGAGCAGTACTTC | CASVRGSEQYF
TRBJ2-1 | TRBV10-3 | - | - | TGTGCCATCAGTGATACTAGCAAGGCCTACAATGAGCAGTTCTTC | CAISDTSKAYNEQFF
TRBJ2-4 | TRBV30 | - | - | TGTGCGGCCTCCTGGGCGGACTACTCTATTCAGTACTTC | CAASWADYSIQYF
TRBJ2-1 | TRBV9 | - | - | TGTGCCAGCAGCGTAGTTCCGGGACTGGACCTCAATGAGCAGTTCTTC | CASSVVPGLDLNEQFF
TRBJ2-2 | TRBV5-4 | - | TRBD2 | TGTGCCAGCAGCTCCGGGACTAGGCCCACCGGGGAGCTGTTTTTT | CASSSGTRPTGELFF
TRBJ1-1 | TRBV6-1 | - | - | TGTGCCAGCACCCGACAGAGTATGAACACTGAAGCTTTCTTT | CASTRQSMNTEAFF
TRBJ1-6 | TRBV30 | - | - | TGTGCCTGGAGTAACGTACGGACAGCCCTCCACTTT | CAWSNVRTALHF
TRBJ1-1 | TRBV7-9 | - | TRBD1 | TGTGCCAGCAGCTTAGACGGGACAGGGCGTTCCACTGAAGCTTTCTTT | CASSLDGTGRSTEAFF
TRBJ1-1 | TRBV2 | few | - | TGTGCCAGCAGTTCAGGGGTTCTCACTGAAGCTTTCTTT | CASSSGVLTEAFF
TRBJ2-7 | TRBV7-8 | - | - | TGTGCCAGCAGCCCAATGGTCGCCAGAACCTCCTACGAGCAGTACTTC | CASSPMVARTSYEQYF
TRBJ2-7 | TRBV6-1 | - | TRBD2 | TGTGCCAGCCAGCCACTAGCGGGAGGGGGCGAGCAGTACTTC | CASQPLAGGGEQYF
TRBJ2-7 | TRBV28 | - | - | TGTGCCAGCAGTTCAGCATGGGGCTTAGACACGAACTTTGTGTCCTACGAGCAGTACTTC | CASSSAWGLDTNFVSYEQYF
TRBJ1-5 | TRBV27 | - | - | TGTGTCAGGACAGTCAATCAGCCCCAGCATTTT | CVRTVNQPQHF
TRBJ2-7 | TRBV28 | - | - | TGTGCCAGTCACGTGAGCGGAAGCTCCTACGAGCAGTACTTC | CASHVSGSSYEQYF
TRBJ1-5 | TRBV2 | - | - | TGTACCAGCAGCGAGGGCAGAACAGGGATACGCAATCAGCCCCAGCATTTT | CTSSEGRTGIRNQPQHF
TRBJ1-2 | TRBV2 | - | - | TGTGCCAGCAGTGAAAACTACAGGATCTATGGCTACACCTTC | CASSENYRIYGYTF
TRBJ2-1 | TRBV15 | - | TRBD2 | TGTGCCACCAGCAGGGCGACTAGCGGCAGATCCAATGAGCAGTTCTTC | CATSRATSGRSNEQFF
TRBJ1-5 | TRBV7-2 | - | TRBD1 | TGTGCCAGCAGCCCCGACAGGGTGTCGAATCAGCCCCAGCATTTT | CASSPDRVSNQPQHF
TRBJ1-2 | TRBV27 | - | TRBD1 | TGTGCCAGCAGTAGGGTGGGACAGGGCCATGGCTACACCTTC | CASSRVGQGHGYTF
TRBJ2-7 | TRBV15 | - | TRBD2 | TGTGCCACCAGCAGAGGGGGTAGCGGGAGCTACGAGCAGTACTTC | CATSRGGSGSYEQYF
TRBJ2-3 | TRBV28 | - | TRBD2 | TGTGCCAGCAGTTCCCCGAGGGGAGGGAGCGGAGATACGCAGTATTTT | CASSSPRGGSGDTQYF
TRBJ1-2 | TRBV7-2 | - | - | TGTGCCAGCAGCTTCATTACTGGCTATGGCTACACCTTC | CASSFITGYGYTF
TRBJ1-6 | TRBV2 | - | TRBD1 | TGTGCCAGCAGGACTGGACAGGGAAATAATTCACCCCTCCACTTT | CASRTGQGNNSPLHF
TRBJ2-7 | TRBV7-9 | once | TRBD1 | TGTGCCAGCAGCCCACTGGGACAGTCCTACGAGCAGTACTTC | CASSPLGQSYEQYF
TRBJ1-1 | TRBV30 | - | - | TGTGCCTGGACAAACCCAGTTAAACGGAACACTGAAGCTTTCTTT | CAWTNPVKRNTEAFF
TRBJ2-3 | TRBV29-1 | - | - | TGCAGCGTTGAGGAGGTCCCCACAGATACGCAGTATTTT | CSVEEVPTDTQYF
TRBJ1-1 | TRBV28 | - | - | TGTGCCAGCAGTCCCCGGGCCCCGGGGGAAGCTTTCTTT | CASSPRAPGEAFF
TRBJ1-3 | TRBV19 | - | - | TGTGCCAGTAGCCCAGGGGCTGGAAACACCATATATTTT | CASSPGAGNTIYF
TRBJ2-1 | TRBV2 | - | TRBD2 | TGTGCCACGCCCTCACTAGCGGGAGGTAATGGGCAGTTCTTC | CATPSLAGGNGQFF
TRBJ2-1 | TRBV19 | few | TRBD1 | TGTGCCAGTAGTATCCTGACAGGGGGCGATGAGCAGTTCTTC | CASSILTGGDEQFF
TRBJ1-5 | TRBV27 | - | TRBD1 | TGTGCCAGCAGTTTATTAGGGGGCGGCAATCAGCCCCAGCATTTT | CASSLLGGGNQPQHF
TRBJ2-2 | TRBV29-1 | - | - | TGCAGCGTTGATGCGGGATACACCGGGGAGCTGTTTTTT | CSVDAGYTGELFF
TRBJ2-3 | TRBV30 | - | TRBD2 | TGTGCCTGGAGTACCCGTCGGACTAGCGGAAACACAGATACGCAGTATTTT | CAWSTRRTSGNTDTQYF
TRBJ1-5 | TRBV9 | - | TRBD1 | TGTGCCAGCAGCAACGGGGACAGGGAAGATCGGCCCCAGCATTTT | CASSNGDREDRPQHF
TRBJ2-7 | TRBV5-6 | - | - | TGTGCCAGCAGCTTGATCGGGGCCTACGAGCAGTACTTC | CASSLIGAYEQYF
TRBJ2-2 | TRBV18 | once | - | TGTGCCAGCTCACCTTCCGCAGGAAACACCGGGGAGCTGTTTTTT | CASSPSAGNTGELFF
TRBJ1-1 | TRBV27 | few | - | TGTGCCAGCAGTCAAAATTCCTACCAAGCTTTCTTT | CASSQNSYQAFF